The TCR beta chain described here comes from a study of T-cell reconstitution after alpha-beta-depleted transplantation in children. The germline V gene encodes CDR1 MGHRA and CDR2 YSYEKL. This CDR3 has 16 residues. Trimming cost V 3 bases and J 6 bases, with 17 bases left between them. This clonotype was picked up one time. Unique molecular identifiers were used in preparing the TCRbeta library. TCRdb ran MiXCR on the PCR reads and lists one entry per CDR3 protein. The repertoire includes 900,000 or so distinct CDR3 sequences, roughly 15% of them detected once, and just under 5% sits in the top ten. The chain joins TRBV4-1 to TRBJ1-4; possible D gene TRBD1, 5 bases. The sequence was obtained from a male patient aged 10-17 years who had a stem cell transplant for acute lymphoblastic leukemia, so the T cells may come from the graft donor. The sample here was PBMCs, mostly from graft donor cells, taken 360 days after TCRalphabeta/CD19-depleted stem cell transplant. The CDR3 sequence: CASSHFDRGSDEKLFF. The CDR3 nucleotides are TGCGCCAGCAGCCACTTCGATCGGGGGTCGGATGAAAAACTGTTTTTT.